One and the same sample provided the 15 T cell receptor beta chains below, sequenced in a study of blood T cell repertoires in COVID-19. Profiling relied on immunoSEQ multiplex PCR, and the TCRdb table lists in-frame clones only, not all of them. The table records about 300,000 clones, 70% to 90% of them present only once. Source material: PBMCs or T cells enriched from blood (not recorded which). All receptors come from a woman younger than 45 who had recovered from COVID-19.

The chain's CDR3 is CASSPRTSGTTDTQYF. CDR3 bases: TGTGCCAGCAGCCCCAGGACTAGCGGGACCACAGATACGCAGTATTTT. The chain links TRBV9 to TRBJ2-3; 12 nucleotides match TRBD2. The CDR3 runs to 16 residues. CDR1 is SGDLS and CDR2 is YYNGEE in the germline V gene. The V segment lost 4 bases and the J segment 2 bases; nucleotides outside the gene matches: 5.

The CDR3 nucleotides are TGCGCCAGCAGCTCCAACCAGGGAATTCGGAACACTGAAGCTTTCTTT. It yields the protein CASSSNQGIRNTEAFF. The chain recombines TRBV5-1 with TRBJ1-1; D may be TRBD1 (5 bases). The germline V and J ends were trimmed by 3 bases and 1 base, with 16 bases remaining between them. Germline lookup yields CDR1 SGHRS and CDR2 YFSETQ. This CDR3 spans 16 amino acids.

V usage is TRBV7-9 and J usage is TRBJ2-6; maybe TRBD2 (6 bases). The CDR3 totals 16 residues. Trimming took 5 bases from V and 3 from J, leaving 14 bases between them. Germline V gene sequence: CDR1 SEHNR, CDR2 FQNEAQ (reference sequence). CDR3 nucleotide sequence: TGTGCCAGCAGCCCCCCGGGGGTTAATGGGGCCAACGTCCTGACTTTC. It is translated as CASSPPGVNGANVLTF. Full variable domain (missing parts from reference TRBV7-9 and TRBJ2-6): DTGVSQNPRHKITKRGQNVTFRCDPISEHNRLYWYRQTLGQGPEFLTYFQNEAQLEKSRLLSDRFSAERPKGSFSTLEIQRTEQGDSAMYLCASSPPGVNGANVLTFGAGSRLTVL.

This chain joins TRBV6-5 and TRBJ2-4; D gene ambiguous. The CDR3 sequence is 16 residues long. V was trimmed by 4 bases and J by 0 bases, leaving 13 bases between them. The V gene's germline CDR1 is MNHEY and CDR2 SVGAGI. CDR3 in DNA: TGTGCCAGCAGTTTCCACGAGTCCCTAGCCAAAAACATTCAGTACTTC. Its translation: CASSFHESLAKNIQYF.

The DNA for the CDR3 is TGTGCCAGCAGCTTCAGTCCCGGCGGCCTGGCTTTCTTT. The encoded protein is CASSFSPGGLAFF. This rearrangement joins TRBV5-5 to TRBJ1-1, with D hard to call. CDR3 length: 13 residues. CDR1 is SGHKS, CDR2 YYEKEE, per germline (reference sequence). V was shortened by 2 bases and J by 11 bases, with 16 bases between the two germline ends.

The V call is TRBV7-2, the J call TRBJ1-2; TRBD1 matches at 10 bases. Losses at the gene ends were 1 base for V and 4 bases for J; bases not matched to a gene: 15. This CDR3 has 19 residues. Germline V CDR1 and CDR2: SGHTA, FQGNSA. The CDR3 here is CASSLGWVSGTGVGYGYTF. CDR3 DNA: TGTGCCAGCAGCTTAGGCTGGGTTTCCGGGACAGGGGTAGGCTATGGCTACACCTTC.

This sequence joins TRBV9 and TRBJ1-2, with TRBD1 matching 7 bases. The J segment lost 2 bases and the V segment lost 3 bases, leaving 1 base of the junction unmatched. The CDR3 is made up of 13 amino acids. The V gene's germline CDR1 is SGDLS and CDR2 YYNGEE. CDR3 amino acids: CASSEGANYGYTF. The CDR3 DNA is TGTGCCAGCAGCGAGGGGGCGAACTATGGCTACACCTTC. Variable domain in full (rest from reference TRBV9 and TRBJ1-2): DSGVTQTPKHLITATGQRVTLRCSPRSGDLSVYWYQQSLDQGLQFLIQYYNGEERAKGNILERFSAQQFPDLHSELNLSSLELGDSALYFCASSEGANYGYTFGSGTRLTVV.

The genes are TRBV19 and TRBJ1-3; D call uncertain. Germline CDR1 reads LNHDA; CDR2 reads SQIVND (reference sequence). The CDR3 runs 17 residues. Trimming took 4 bases from V and 0 from J, leaving 16 bases between them. The CDR3 coding sequence is TGTGCCAGTAGTAACCCTCCCCACAGCAACTCTGGAAACACCATATATTTT. It specifies CASSNPPHSNSGNTIYF.

V and J are TRBV6-6 and TRBJ1-4, with 10 bases fitting TRBD1. CDR3 length equals 16 residues. Germline assignment: CDR1 MNHNY and CDR2 SVGAGI (reference sequence). V dropped 6 bases and J dropped 4; count of bases not matched to a gene: 8. CDR3: CASSIPGQGVNEKLFF. The CDR3, as DNA: TGTGCCAGCAGCATACCCGGACAGGGGGTTAATGAAAAACTGTTTTTT.

This rearrangement joins TRBV30 to TRBJ2-5; D gene uncertain. Germline V CDR1 and CDR2: GTSNPN, SVGIG (reference sequence). V was cut by 0 bases and J by 5 bases, with 4 bases left in between. This CDR3 contains 11 residues. Here the CDR3 DNA reads TGTGCCTGGAGTGTTCGGGAGACCCAGTACTTC. Amino acids: CAWSVRETQYF.

This clone was observed once. The CDR3 DNA reads as TGTGCCAGCAGCGACGGGGGAGCCCAAGAGACCCAGTACTTC. It encodes CASSDGGAQETQYF. V and J are TRBV5-4 and TRBJ2-5; tentative D call: TRBD2 (6 bases). Between the trimmed V and J ends, which lost 4 bases and 1 base, there was a span of 11 bases. This CDR3 has 14 residues. The germline CDR1 and CDR2 sequences are SGHNT and YYREEE (reference sequence).

Points on this clone: The same CDR3 arises from other DNA sequences in this sample as well. The chain is built from TRBV27 and TRBJ1-1; 7 bases are shared with TRBD1. This CDR3 is built from 14 residues. J lost 0 bases, V lost 6 bases, and 4 bases had no gene match. Germline CDR1 MNHEY, CDR2 SMNVEV (reference sequence). CDR3 loop: CASSPTGLNTEAFF. CDR3 in DNA: TGTGCCAGCAGCCCGACAGGGTTGAACACTGAAGCTTTCTTT.

V usage is TRBV11-2 and J usage is TRBJ2-1; D is unresolved. The V gene lost 2 bases and the J gene lost 4 bases, with 6 bases spanning the gap. The length of the CDR3 is 13 residues. CDR1 and CDR2 from the germline V gene are SGHAT and FQNNGV. In nucleotides, the CDR3 is TGTGCCAGCAGCTTAAGACATTACAATGAGCAGTTCTTC. Its translation is CASSLRHYNEQFF.

This clone has at least ten counts. This chain connects TRBV14 to TRBJ2-7, with TRBD1 as a possible D gene (5 bases). The germline CDR1 and CDR2 sequences are SGHDN and FVKESK. The CDR3 sequence is 14 residues long. Trimming pared 3 bases from V and 6 bases from J, leaving 15 bases between. This CDR3 reads CASSHMTVASEQYF. The CDR3 nucleotides are TGTGCCAGCAGCCATATGACAGTCGCCAGCGAGCAGTACTTC.

The rearrangement links TRBV19 to TRBJ2-7; D might be TRBD1 (5 bases). This CDR3 is built from 15 residues. V shed 0 bases and J shed 5 bases, with 14 bases lying between them. Germline V CDR1 and CDR2: LNHDA, SQIVND (reference sequence). CDR3 DNA sequence: TGTGCCAGTAGTATAGACGGCAGGGTAAACAACGAGCAGTACTTC. Its protein product is CASSIDGRVNNEQYF. Combining the CDR3 with reference TRBV19 and TRBJ2-7 gives the whole variable domain DGGITQSPKYLFRKEGQNVTLSCEQNLNHDAMYWYRQDPGQGLRLIYYSQIVNDFQKGDIAEGYSVSREKKESFPLTVTSAQKNPTAFYLCASSIDGRVNNEQYFGPGTRLTVT.